A selection of T cell receptor beta chains follows, all from one sample in a study of blood T cell repertoires in COVID-19. The repertoire was sequenced with immunoSEQ multiplex PCR; TCRdb's copy has only in-frame clones and lacks some. The sample has about 130,000 clones, around 86% seen once; the top ten hold 6.6%. Sequencing was carried out using peripheral blood. These TCRs come from a man older than 75 with active or convalescent COVID-19. CDR3s include the opening cysteine and the closing phenylalanine or tryptophan. The D gene is left open where the match is weak. Clone size, where shown, is once, few, many, or a class for clones that have expanded.

TRBV4-1	TRBJ1-4	NA	NA	CASSQDRGTSEKLFF	TGCGCCAGCAGCCAAGATAGGGGGACAAGTGAAAAACTGTTTTTT
TRBV7-2	TRBJ2-5	NA	TRBD1	CASSPRTGGRETQYF	TGTGCCAGCAGCCCCCGGACAGGCGGTAGGGAGACCCAGTACTTC
TRBV7-2	TRBJ1-1	NA	NA	CASSPGQRNTEAFF	TGTGCCAGCAGCCCTGGACAGAGGAACACTGAAGCTTTCTTT
TRBV28	TRBJ1-4	NA	NA	CASSRPGEKLFF	TGTGCCAGCAGTCGCCCGGGTGAAAAACTGTTTTTT
TRBV7-9	TRBJ1-2	NA	NA	CASSLGRGDYGYTF	TGTGCCAGCAGCTTGGGCAGGGGAGACTATGGCTACACCTTC
TRBV5-4	TRBJ2-3	NA	TRBD2	CASSWALAGAGDTQYF	TGTGCCAGCAGCTGGGCGCTAGCGGGGGCGGGAGATACGCAGTATTTT
TRBV4-3	TRBJ2-2	once	NA	CASSQPQGSGELFF	TGCGCCAGCAGCCAACCTCAGGGTTCCGGGGAGCTGTTTTTT
TRBV27	TRBJ1-6	NA	TRBD1	CASSLSSLGTGYSPLHF	TGTGCCAGCAGTTTATCTTCGTTAGGGACAGGGTATTCACCCCTCCACTTT
TRBV5-4	TRBJ2-2	NA	NA	CASSFPQQGELFF	TGTGCCAGCAGCTTTCCGCAACAAGGGGAGCTGTTTTTT
TRBV15	TRBJ1-2	NA	TRBD1	CATSRDRGDYGYTF	TGTGCCACCAGCAGGGACAGGGGGGACTATGGCTACACCTTC
TRBV19	TRBJ2-5	NA	TRBD1	CASSIGDRGRETQYF	TGTGCCAGTAGTATAGGGGACAGGGGGCGAGAGACCCAGTACTTC
TRBV7-8	TRBJ2-5	NA	NA	CASSSEQGETQYF	TGTGCCAGCAGCTCTGAACAGGGAGAGACCCAGTACTTC
TRBV10-3	TRBJ1-5	NA	NA	CAISHPGEGQPQHF	TGTGCCATCAGTCACCCAGGGGAAGGTCAGCCCCAGCATTTT
TRBV5-4	TRBJ1-2	NA	NA	CASSSIQGTNYGYTF	TGTGCCAGCAGCTCGATACAGGGCACTAACTATGGCTACACCTTC
TRBV9	TRBJ2-3	NA	NA	CASSVGQAITDTQYF	TGTGCCAGCAGCGTAGGACAGGCTATCACAGATACGCAGTATTTT
TRBV19	TRBJ1-1	NA	TRBD1	CASRPTGSNTEAFF	TGTGCCAGTAGACCGACAGGGTCGAACACTGAAGCTTTCTTT
TRBV29-1	TRBJ1-1	NA	TRBD1	CSAKTGGDTEAFF	TGCAGCGCGAAGACAGGGGGGGACACTGAAGCTTTCTTT
TRBV12-3/TRBV12-4	TRBJ2-7	NA	NA	CASRSGSYEQYF	TGTGCCAGCAGATCGGGCTCCTACGAGCAGTACTTC
TRBV5-1	TRBJ1-6	NA	NA	CASSQGFESPLHF	TGCGCCAGCAGCCAGGGTTTTGAGTCACCCCTCCACTTT
TRBV27	TRBJ1-6	NA	TRBD1	CASSWTGENSPLHF	TGTGCCAGCTCGTGGACAGGGGAGAATTCACCCCTCCACTTT
TRBV7-9	TRBJ1-5	NA	NA	CASSDDSIQPQHF	TGTGCCAGCAGCGACGACAGCATCCAGCCCCAGCATTTT
TRBV10-1	TRBJ2-1	NA	TRBD2	CASSVGLVDYNEQFF	TGCGCCAGCAGTGTTGGACTAGTGGACTACAATGAGCAGTTCTTC
TRBV6-5	TRBJ2-2	NA	TRBD1	CASRTGGENTGELFF	TGTGCCAGCAGGACAGGGGGCGAGAACACCGGGGAGCTGTTTTTT
TRBV28	TRBJ1-1	once	TRBD1	CASSIPGGWGTEAFF	TGTGCCAGCAGCATCCCAGGGGGGTGGGGCACTGAAGCTTTCTTT
TRBV7-9	TRBJ2-5	NA	NA	CASSPGLSQETQYF	TGTGCCAGCAGCCCCGGACTATCCCAAGAGACCCAGTACTTC
TRBV5-4	TRBJ2-2	few	TRBD2	CASNTLGTSGGAAELFF	TGTGCCAGCAACACCCTCGGGACTAGCGGGGGGGCGGCGGAGCTGTTTTTT
TRBV29-1	TRBJ2-3	NA	TRBD2	CSVGGGRGEDTQYF	TGCAGCGTTGGTGGGGGGAGGGGCGAAGATACGCAGTATTTT
TRBV10-3	TRBJ1-2	NA	TRBD1	CAIAPLPGQGSYGYTF	TGTGCCATCGCCCCTCTACCGGGACAGGGGTCCTATGGCTACACCTTC
TRBV7-6	TRBJ2-3	NA	NA	CASEGSGTDTQYF	TGTGCCAGCGAGGGTAGCGGCACAGATACGCAGTATTTT
TRBV30	TRBJ2-7	NA	TRBD2	CAWTSLGTSGASYEQYF	TGTGCCTGGACCTCCCTGGGGACTAGCGGGGCTTCCTACGAGCAGTACTTC
TRBV6-1	TRBJ2-7	once	NA	CASSEWGGAAYEQYF	TGTGCCAGCAGTGAGTGGGGTGGGGCCGCCTACGAGCAGTACTTC
TRBV30	TRBJ1-6	NA	NA	CAWIPPWGESPLHF	TGTGCCTGGATCCCCCCCTGGGGAGAATCACCCCTCCACTTT
TRBV5-1	TRBJ2-2	NA	NA	CASSLEGTGTGELFF	TGCGCCAGCAGCTTGGAAGGGACTGGCACCGGGGAGCTGTTTTTT
TRBV7-9	TRBJ1-4	NA	TRBD1	CASSYVPGQGENEKLFF	TGTGCCAGCAGCTACGTCCCGGGACAGGGGGAGAATGAAAAACTGTTTTTT
TRBV27	TRBJ2-7	NA	NA	CASTRSTTSYEQYF	TGTGCCAGCACCCGATCGACTACCTCCTACGAGCAGTACTTC
TRBV4-1	TRBJ2-1	NA	NA	CASSPLESYNEQFF	TGCGCCAGCAGCCCCCTCGAGTCCTACAATGAGCAGTTCTTC
TRBV4-1	TRBJ1-6	NA	NA	CASSHLGVTANSPLHF	TGCGCCAGCAGCCATCTAGGGGTCACCGCTAATTCACCCCTCCACTTT